This TCR beta chain was profiled in a study of T cells in Graves' hyperthyroidism and ophthalmopathy. Points from the study as a whole: Blood samples included most of the expanded thyroid clonotypes exceeding 0.001.

Hyperthyroidism patients were newly diagnosed, had disease duration under 2 months, and were aged 18 to 65 years. Source material for PBMCs was roughly 10 ml fresh peripheral blood. Comment on this clonotype: Its cognate antigen is unknown.

RNA transcripts gave rise to amplified TCR beta CDR3 regions. An initial round of RT-PCR targeting the TCR CDR3 relied on the HTBI primer set. MiXCR, run by TCRdb on the multiplex PCR reads, gives a single entry per CDR3 protein. The sample carries 750,000 to 950,000 distinct CDR3 sequences, roughly 40% recorded once. Trimming stripped 5 bases from V and 11 bases from J, with 18 bases between. CDR1 is MRHNA, CDR2 SNTAGT, per germline. This CDR3 contains 13 residues. The receptor's source is a man between 18 and 35 years old with Graves' hyperthyroidism. The sequenced sample was blood. This rearrangement joins TRBV6-4 to TRBJ1-1, with a tentative D call TRBD1 (5 bases). CDR3: CASSPRPVRDAFF. Written as DNA, the CDR3 is TGTGCCAGCAGTCCCCGCCCCGTCAGGGATGCTTTCTTT.